The entry below gives a single TCR beta chain sequence along with its context. Its antigen is unidentified. One junction end does not reproduce the germline sequence, and a read error may be involved. This entry is derived from a study of tumor and adjacent non-tumor tissue in lung cancer. Across the study: The patients, 10 to 11 men and about five women, were about 30 to 85 with stage I to III disease.

The template was RNA from unsorted bulk tissue. Three rounds of nested PCR, following a modified ARM-PCR protocol, produced the TCRbeta library. TCRdb itself ran the multiplex PCR reads through MiXCR, one entry per CDR3 protein. The table shows about 93,000 distinct CDR3 sequences, with about 70% occurring only once. Germline V lookup: CDR1 MNHNS, CDR2 SASEGT. The CDR3 has 14 residues. Study observations and caveats: Compared with tumor, normal lung showed significantly lower TCR diversity.

The V gene is TRBV6-1, the J gene TRBJ2-7; D ambiguous. The specimen was lung tumor tissue. This sequence was found in a man in his fifties or sixties with non-small cell lung cancer. CDR3 amino acids: CASALPVTPYEQYF. The CDR3 nucleotides read TGCGCCAGCGCGCTACCCGTGACACCTTACGAGCAGTACTTC.